The 23 T cell receptor beta chains below were found in one sample sequenced in a study of blood T cell repertoires in COVID-19. TCRdb's copy holds only in-frame clones and misses some; the assay was immunoSEQ multiplex PCR. The table lists a few hundred thousand clones, over 75% of them singletons. Sequenced input: peripheral blood. Receptors were obtained from a human donor in a cohort sampled during active COVID-19.

A note on this clone: Germline and junction disagree at one end, which may indicate a read error. The rearrangement uses TRBV6-1 and TRBJ2-5; tentatively, D is TRBD1 (5 bases). This CDR3 has 13 amino acids. Germline V gives CDR1 MNHNS, CDR2 SASEGT. The CDR3 region is CASGDRLKETQYF. The DNA for the CDR3 is TGTGCCAGCGGTGACAGACTCAAAGAGACCCAGTACTTC.

The rearrangement joins TRBV5-4 to TRBJ2-5; D is perhaps TRBD2 (6 bases). CDR1 is SGHNT, CDR2 YYREEE, per germline (reference sequence). CDR3 size: 14 residues. V lost 0 bases, J lost 4 bases, and 10 bases lay in between. The CDR3 bases are TGTGCCAGCAGCTTGGCGACTAGAGCAGAGACCCAGTACTTC. Translated, it gives CASSLATRAETQYF.

The chain carries TRBV11-2 and TRBJ2-7; 8 bases are shared with TRBD1. Germline CDR1 is SGHAT and CDR2 is FQNNGV. J gave up 2 bases and V 2 bases, and 2 bases lay outside the gene matches. The CDR3 is 14 residues long. In nucleotides, the CDR3 is TGTGCCAGCAGCTTAAACAGGGGGGCCTACGAGCAGTACTTC. It yields the protein CASSLNRGAYEQYF.

The chain joins TRBV4-3 to TRBJ1-1, with 11 bases matching TRBD1. J was trimmed by 4 bases and V by 0 bases; bases with no gene match: 4. CDR1 and CDR2 (germline): LGHNA, YSLEER. The CDR3 is 16 amino acids. DNA of the CDR3: TGCGCCAGCAGCCAAGAAAGCGGGACAGGGGGCACTGAAGCTTTCTTT. It translates to CASSQESGTGGTEAFF.

This clone appeared a few times. The CDR3 DNA is TGTGCCAGCAGCGCTACAGACAGGACCTACGAGCAGTACTTC. This sequence encodes CASSATDRTYEQYF. This sequence joins TRBV9 and TRBJ2-7, with a possible D match to TRBD1 (6 bases). This CDR3 is built from 14 residues. Trimming took 3 bases from V and 2 from J, leaving 12 bases between them. The germline gives CDR1 SGDLS, CDR2 YYNGEE.

The rearrangement uses TRBV25-1 and TRBJ2-4; 8 bases are shared with TRBD1. Germline CDR1 is MGHDK and CDR2 is SYGVNS. This CDR3 is 14 amino acids long. J gave up 6 bases and V 6 bases, and 7 bases lay outside the gene matches. The CDR3 spells CASSPDRVGNIQYF. For the CDR3, the DNA is TGTGCCAGCAGCCCGGACAGGGTCGGAAACATTCAGTACTTC.

DNA of the CDR3: TGTGCCACCAGCAGGGACAGGGGTACTCGCAATGAGCAGTTCTTC. It specifies CATSRDRGTRNEQFF. This chain connects TRBV15 to TRBJ2-1; the match to TRBD1 covers 9 bases. J gave up 6 bases and V 3 bases, and 6 bases lay outside the gene matches. Germline V gives CDR1 LNHNV, CDR2 YYDKDF (reference sequence). The CDR3 is 15 residues long.

The chain joins TRBV4-2 to TRBJ1-1; D gene uncertain. The V gene's germline CDR1 is LGHNA and CDR2 YNFKEQ. CDR3 length: 13 residues. V was shortened by 2 bases and J by 7 bases, with 11 bases between the two germline ends. This CDR3 is CASSQIDTLEAFF. In DNA, the CDR3 is TGTGCCAGCAGCCAAATCGACACCCTTGAAGCTTTCTTT.

This chain links TRBV7-9 with TRBJ1-3; weak D call: TRBD1 (5 bases). The V gene's germline CDR1 is SEHNR and CDR2 FQNEAQ (reference sequence). The CDR3 loop spans 15 amino acids. V gave up 7 bases and J gave up 4 bases, with 17 bases separating them. The DNA for the CDR3 is TGTGCCAGCAACTGGGGGGATCCTGTAGGAAACACCATATATTTT. Its protein product is CASNWGDPVGNTIYF. Together with reference TRBV7-9 and TRBJ1-3, the CDR3 gives the full variable domain: DTGVSQNPRHKITKRGQNVTFRCDPISEHNRLYWYRQTLGQGPEFLTYFQNEAQLEKSRLLSDRFSAERPKGSFSTLEIQRTEQGDSAMYLCASNWGDPVGNTIYFGEGSWLTVV.

This chain connects TRBV4-1 to TRBJ2-7, with 10 nucleotides matching TRBD2. V trimming: 0 bases; J trimming: 2 bases; junction bases outside the gene matches: 10. Germline V lookup: CDR1 MGHRA, CDR2 YSYEKL. CDR3 size: 18 residues. The CDR3 DNA follows: TGCGCCAGCAGCCAAGATGGGCCCGGGACTAGCGTCACCTACGAGCAGTACTTC. Translation: CASSQDGPGTSVTYEQYF.

The chain joins TRBV19 to TRBJ2-1, with 9 nucleotides matching TRBD2. Germline CDR1 and CDR2: LNHDA and SQIVND (reference sequence). CDR3 length equals 13 residues. Germline trimming cut 4 bases from V and 10 bases from J; bases unmatched to any gene: 5. The CDR3 loop reads CASSTRTSVEQFF. The DNA for the CDR3 is TGTGCCAGTAGTACCCGGACTAGCGTGGAGCAGTTCTTC.

This clone was counted only a few times. The V call is TRBV7-2, the J call TRBJ2-7; D uncertain. V was trimmed by 4 bases and J by 2 bases, leaving 9 bases between them. Germline V lookup: CDR1 SGHTA, CDR2 FQGNSA. The CDR3 consists of 13 residues. The chain's CDR3 is CASSSGAPYEQYF. The CDR3 nucleotides are TGTGCCAGCAGCTCCGGTGCCCCCTACGAGCAGTACTTC.

V is TRBV5-1 and J is TRBJ1-2, with 9 bases lining up with TRBD1. The germline V gene has CDR1 SGHRS and CDR2 YFSETQ. V dropped 4 bases and J dropped 2; count of bases not matched to a gene: 6. The CDR3 covers 15 residues. CDR3 region: CASSDPGQGNYGYTF. The CDR3 DNA follows: TGCGCCAGCAGCGATCCGGGACAGGGAAACTATGGCTACACCTTC.

This chain uses TRBV7-8 with TRBJ1-6; 8 bases agree with TRBD1. The germline V gene has CDR1 SGHVS and CDR2 FQNEAQ. V was pared by 5 bases and J by 7 bases, with 16 bases of the junction left unmatched. The CDR3 runs to 18 residues. CDR3 sequence reads: CASSLRDRGGLGNSPLHF. The CDR3 nucleotides read TGTGCCAGCAGCCTTCGAGACAGGGGCGGTTTAGGGAATTCACCCCTCCACTTT.

This clone turned up a few times. The DNA of the CDR3 is TGCGCCAGCAGCCAAGTCGTGTCGGATTCTGGGAGGCCCCAGCATTTT. It codes for CASSQVVSDSGRPQHF. J is TRBJ1-5 and V is TRBV4-1, with no clear D. Between the trimmed V and J ends, which lost 1 base and 9 bases, there was a span of 19 bases. CDR1 MGHRA and CDR2 YSYEKL come from the germline V gene. This CDR3 contains 16 residues.

This chain links TRBV9 with TRBJ2-1; no clear D gene. The CDR3 loop spans 14 amino acids. Deletions cut 0 bases from V and 2 bases from J, with 6 bases between. Germline V CDR1 and CDR2: SGDLS, YYNGEE. CDR3 DNA sequence: TGTGCCAGCAGCGTAGATGTAGCCTACAATGAGCAGTTCTTC. Amino acids: CASSVDVAYNEQFF.

This chain links TRBV20-1 with TRBJ2-1; 7 nucleotides line up with TRBD2. Germline values: CDR1 DFQATT, CDR2 SNEGSKA (reference sequence). Trimming cost V 6 bases and J 12 bases; bases outside gene matches: 8. The CDR3 sequence is 11 residues long. Here the CDR3 reads CSAISGLGQFF. In nucleotides, the CDR3 is TGCAGTGCGATTAGCGGGTTGGGGCAGTTCTTC.

CDR3 sequence: CASSERLLSYEQYF. DNA for the CDR3: TGTGCCAGCAGTGAAAGACTCTTATCCTACGAGCAGTACTTC. This chain links TRBV2 with TRBJ2-7; unclear D gene. The germline CDR1 and CDR2 sequences are SNHLY and FYNNEI. Trimming left V 2 bases short and J 1 base short, with 9 bases between. This CDR3 has 14 residues.

The J gene is TRBJ2-5, the V gene TRBV29-1; 7 nucleotides line up with TRBD1. Looked up from germline, CDR1 is SQVTM and CDR2 is ANQGSEA. Unmatched junction bases numbered 7, after V lost 8 bases and J lost 4 bases. The CDR3 has 12 amino acids. CDR3 loop: CSHRQGSETQYF. Written as DNA, the CDR3 is TGCAGCCATCGACAGGGTTCAGAGACCCAGTACTTC.

The chain employs TRBV3-1 (or the pseudogene TRBV3-2) and TRBJ1-5; TRBD1 might be the D (6 bases). Germline V lookup: CDR1 LGHDT, CDR2 YNNKEL (reference sequence). The V and J ends lost 9 bases and 7 bases respectively, with 13 bases between them. There are 12 residues in the CDR3. In nucleotides, the CDR3 is TGTGCCAGAGGGGGGGGAAGACAGCCCCAGCATTTT. Its translation is CARGGGRQPQHF.

This rearrangement joins TRBV5-1 to TRBJ2-3, with D possibly matching TRBD2 (5 bases). This CDR3 region has 14 residues. Germline V gene sequence: CDR1 SGHRS, CDR2 YFSETQ. Trimming cost V 9 bases and J 2 bases, with 16 bases left between them. The CDR3 here is CATRAGSYTDTQYF. The CDR3 DNA reads TGCGCCACAAGGGCGGGCTCTTACACAGATACGCAGTATTTT.

The CDR3 sequence is CASSESKGGLYEQYF. The CDR3 nucleotides read TGCGCCAGCAGTGAGTCGAAGGGGGGGCTCTACGAGCAGTACTTC. The chain joins TRBV10-1 to TRBJ2-7, with D perhaps TRBD2 (7 bases). Germline V gene data show CDR1 as WNHNN and CDR2 as SYGVQD (reference sequence). There are 15 residues in the CDR3. V shed 0 bases and J shed 3 bases, with 12 bases lying between them.

This clone was observed a handful of times. DNA for the CDR3: TGTGCCAGCAGCTTAAATCCGGGGGGGCTGGATACGCAGTATTTT. Translated: CASSLNPGGLDTQYF. V usage is TRBV11-2 and J usage is TRBJ2-3, with 8 bases identical to TRBD2. The V gene end was trimmed by 2 bases and the J gene end by 6 bases; junction bases not matched to a gene: 7. The CDR3 has 15 amino acids. Germline CDR1 SGHAT, CDR2 FQNNGV. The full variable domain, in which reference TRBV11-2 and TRBJ2-3 provide the parts outside the CDR3, is EAGVAQSPRYKIIEKRQSVAFWCNPISGHATLYWYQQILGQGPKLLIQFQNNGVVDDSQLPKDRFSAERLKGVDSTLKIQPAKLEDSAVYLCASSLNPGGLDTQYFGPGTRLTVL.